Listed below are T cell receptor beta chains from one sample, sequenced in a study of identical twins. TCRdb re-analysed the 5' RACE reads in MiXCR, keeping a single row per CDR3 protein. The sample lists roughly 290,000 distinct CDR3 sequences; roughly 9.7% were seen once. The same specimen was also included in a second study, on yellow fever vaccine responses in identical twins.

Material for sequencing was CD8+ T cells sorted from blood. Every receptor here comes from a woman between 18 and 29 years old in good health. Each CDR3 is given without its conserved first and last residue. Clone size is shown for a subset of rows, as once, few, many or a class of expanded clone.

TRBV5-1 | many | ASSLAWVPYSYEQY
TRBV4-1 | NA | ASSQEMRDTDTQY
TRBV6-2/TRBV6-3 | few | ASSHRTSGEMADEQF
TRBV20-1 | NA | SVVGTGSFGEQF
TRBV12-3/TRBV12-4 | many | ASSPEVGFSYNEQF
TRBV19 | few | ASRNRGNGRQPSYEQY
TRBV4-1 | NA | ASSQELGLTSLGQF
TRBV13 | many | ASSLDRGNTEAF
TRBV20-1 | NA | SAHPRGQNTGELF
TRBV20-1 | many | SARLGHVKSSGNTIY
TRBV7-9 | NA | ASSHPGAAEAF
TRBV29-1 | many | SVEDRTTDTQY
TRBV28 | many | ASSETGDSYNEQF
TRBV27 | few | ASSWAGGNEKLF
TRBV12-3/TRBV12-4 | many | ASSPGAPYEQY
TRBV5-1 | few | ASSERLAGSSLGETQY
TRBV27 | NA | ASSLSLGFNEQF
TRBV7-6 | many | ASSLLSDNTGELF
TRBV4-1 | many | ASSHPPGAYSSTDTQY
TRBV11-2 | few | ASSPGGSYGYT
TRBV7-9 | NA | ASSTAQTGAETQY
TRBV7-9 | few | ASSYTEEQF
TRBV27 | NA | ASSLVRGGDEQF
TRBV28 | many | ASSLPLQETQY
TRBV12-3/TRBV12-4 | NA | ASSWGMSTNEKLF
TRBV4-2 | NA | ASSQLTEQETQY
TRBV24-1 | many | ATSPLGDTGELF
TRBV6-1 | many | ASRAPGLGSDTQY
TRBV4-1 | many | ASSREAEAF
TRBV2 | NA | ASSETSGATDTHY
TRBV15 | many | ATSREIGTGSETQY
TRBV11-1 | many | ASSLSFGYNEQF
TRBV5-6 | NA | ASRFGGDTEAF
TRBV15 | many | ATSRDRGTRSYT
TRBV28 | few | ASSPFFPNNEQF
TRBV28 | NA | ASSLVPSWAPDTQY
TRBV20-1 | few | SARDIVQGAYEQY
TRBV7-9 | NA | ASSPLGDQETQY